Listed below are T cell receptor beta chains from one sample, sequenced in a study of T cell repertoires in cytomegalovirus infection. MiXCR, run by TCRdb on the reads, gives a single entry per CDR3 protein. The sample holds approximately 500,000 distinct CDR3 sequences; about 15% are singletons and the top ten take roughly 25%. Sequencing input: CD8+ T cells from PBMCs. These TCRs come from a human donor in good health (CMV status not recorded). Some clones in this sample may be carry-over from other donors' samples. The CDR3 runs from the conserved cysteine through the conserved F or W.

CASSEAPTLGSHNEQFF | TRBV6-1
CASSLSRTEGAHGSTDTQYF | TRBV5-6
CASSYGQASYNEQFF | TRBV6-2/TRBV6-3
CASSLEAGMNTEAFF | TRBV5-1
CASSLELSSTDTQYF | TRBV11-2
CASSYDVWGEQYF | TRBV6-2/TRBV6-3
CASSLPAAVGGNGYTF | TRBV5-1
CSAGGGNHEQFF | TRBV20-1
CASSEARDQPVTEKLFF | TRBV6-1
CASSLSTDVFGYTF | TRBV7-9
CASSYSPGYEQFF | TRBV6-5
CSVRGLPDREKLFF | TRBV29-1
CASSLALAGTLMYF | TRBV12-3/TRBV12-4
CSAREIQSGANVLTF | TRBV20-1
CSARDPGQTSSYNEQFF | TRBV20-1
CASSLGDSASYEQYF | TRBV5-1
CASSPGTSGRGEQYF | TRBV7-9
CASGETGTAYGYTF | TRBV19
CASGLVILEGQSGSIDEQFF | TRBV12-5
CASSLRFMGNEQFF | TRBV5-4
CSAGPTGEQGGYTF | TRBV29-1
CASSLDFSLYTGEGNTIYF | TRBV5-6
CAISSGTAYNEQFF | TRBV10-3
CASSLAGDNTEAFF | TRBV7-9
CASSLGPTSGSPSNNEQFF | TRBV7-9
CATTQLGTATDTQYF | TRBV5-1
CASSLEGEEAFF | TRBV7-6
CASSEFPTTGIPPNF | TRBV25-1
CATLTSGNEQFF | TRBV10-3
CASSAGQGPSSYEQYF | TRBV5-1
CASSDRRRYEQYF | TRBV10-2
CASSGQGTLYEQYF | TRBV3-1
CASSDVVNSPLHF | TRBV7-9
CASSEALAGGPLPYEQYF | TRBV6-1
CASSADVEGTGAYEQYF | TRBV7-6
CATRKNNEQFF | TRBV24-1
CASSVGIRQGGNRGYEQYF | TRBV9
CASRNRGLNTEAFF | TRBV6-6
CSLGFRSTSYSEQFF | TRBV29-1
CASMPPASYEQYF | TRBV7-9
CASSLSKEQYF | TRBV12-3/TRBV12-4
CASSTRPSWELFF | TRBV27
CASSFPSGLAFYNEQFF | TRBV12-3/TRBV12-4
CASKTSSGTPKPPLYNEQFF | TRBV12-3/TRBV12-4
CASGLAGPYNEQFF | TRBV12-5
CASSFAGPGYSNQPQHF | TRBV5-5
CASSLFGQGIHNEQFF | TRBV28
CASSPHEGETNEKLFF | TRBV12-3/TRBV12-4
CASSWLAEAFF | TRBV7-2
CASSQMPQGKGNDEQFF | TRBV14
CSVKQGPLRGGRGYEQYF | TRBV20-1
CASSGWTGGGYGFSGNTIYF | TRBV7-9
CASSLSGGRGTDTQYF | TRBV28
CASEKGGQPQHF | TRBV7-9
CASGPPGSSTDTQYF | TRBV12-5